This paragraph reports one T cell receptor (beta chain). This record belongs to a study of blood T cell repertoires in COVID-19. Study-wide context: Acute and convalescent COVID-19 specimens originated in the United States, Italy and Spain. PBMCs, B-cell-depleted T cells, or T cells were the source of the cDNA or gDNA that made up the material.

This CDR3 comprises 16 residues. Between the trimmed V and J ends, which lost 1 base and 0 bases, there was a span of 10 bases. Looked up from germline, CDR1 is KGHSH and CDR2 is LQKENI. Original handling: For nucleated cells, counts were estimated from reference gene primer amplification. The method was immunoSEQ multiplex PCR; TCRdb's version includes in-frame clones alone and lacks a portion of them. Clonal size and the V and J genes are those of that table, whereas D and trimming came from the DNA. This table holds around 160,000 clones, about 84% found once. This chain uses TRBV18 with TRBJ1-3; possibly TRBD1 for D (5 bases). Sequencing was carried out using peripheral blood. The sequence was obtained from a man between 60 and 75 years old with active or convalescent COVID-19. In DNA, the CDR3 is TGTGCCAGCTCACCACTTGGACACGTCTCTGGAAACACCATATATTTT. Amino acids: CASSPLGHVSGNTIYF.